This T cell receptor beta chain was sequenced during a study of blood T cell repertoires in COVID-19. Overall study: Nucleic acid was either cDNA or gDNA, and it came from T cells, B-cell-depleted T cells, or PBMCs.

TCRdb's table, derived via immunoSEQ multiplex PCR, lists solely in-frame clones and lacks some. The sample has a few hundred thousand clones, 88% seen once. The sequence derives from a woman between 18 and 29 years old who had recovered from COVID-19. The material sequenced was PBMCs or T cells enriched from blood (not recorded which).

CDR3 residues: CASSESGEGGTDTQYF. In DNA form, the CDR3 reads TGCGCCAGCAGTGAGTCAGGGGAAGGGGGCACAGATACGCAGTATTTT. The chain employs TRBV10-1 and TRBJ2-3; TRBD1 might be the D (5 bases). V lost 0 bases to trimming and J lost 1 base, with 11 bases between them. Germline V CDR1 and CDR2: WNHNN, SYGVQD (reference sequence). This CDR3 comprises 16 residues.